What follows are 27 T cell receptor beta chains derived from one specimen sequenced in a study of T cell repertoires in cytomegalovirus infection. In TCRdb, the reads were re-called with MiXCR into one record per CDR3 protein. This table has 150,000 to 200,000 distinct CDR3 sequences, 28% appearing once. The source material was PBMCs. The receptors come from a human donor in good health (CMV status not recorded). Some clones in this sample may be carry-over from other donors' samples.

The CDR3 DNA follows: TGTGCCATCAGTGAGACAAAGACAGGGCCGAACACTGAAGCTTTCTTT. Translating gives CAISETKTGPNTEAFF. The genes are TRBV10-3 and TRBJ1-1; TRBD1 agrees at 7 bases. Trimming cost V 2 bases and J 1 base; bases outside gene matches: 7. The germline CDR1 and CDR2 sequences are ENHRY and SYGVKD. This CDR3 region has 16 residues.

This clonotype came up a few times. This sequence joins TRBV20-1 and TRBJ1-1; 7 nucleotides match TRBD1. The trim removed 1 base at V and 1 base at J, leaving 6 bases unmatched. In germline, CDR1 is DFQATT, CDR2 SNEGSKA (reference sequence). The CDR3 sequence is 15 residues long. The CDR3 loop reads CSARAPTGTNTEAFF. CDR3 DNA sequence: TGCAGTGCTAGAGCTCCGACAGGGACGAACACTGAAGCTTTCTTT.

A few counts support this clonotype. The chain links TRBV7-3 to TRBJ2-1, with 7 bases that match TRBD1. The CDR3 extends over 16 amino acids. The J segment lost 7 bases and the V segment lost 3 bases, leaving 12 bases of the junction unmatched. CDR1 and CDR2 from the germline V gene are SGHTA and FQGTGA. The CDR3 loop is CASSLGGQAYINEQFF. As DNA, the CDR3 is TGTGCCAGCAGCTTGGGCGGACAGGCTTACATTAATGAGCAGTTCTTC.

This clonotype was counted many times. This chain connects TRBV7-8 to TRBJ2-7; 7 bases agree with TRBD1. The CDR3 is 14 residues long. V lost 2 bases to trimming and J lost 5 bases; unmatched junction nucleotides: 6. Germline CDR1 SGHVS, CDR2 FQNEAQ. The CDR3: CASSLLTGRDEQYF. DNA for the CDR3: TGTGCCAGCAGCTTACTGACAGGGCGTGACGAGCAGTACTTC.

The V gene is TRBV7-4, the J gene TRBJ1-5; D is uncertain. This CDR3 contains 16 residues. Germline-derived CDR1 and CDR2 are SGHVT and SQSDAQ. The ends were cut back, 4 bases at V and 4 bases at J, with 17 bases in the middle. CDR3 sequence reads: CASSSYPSNSNQPQHF. In DNA form, the CDR3 reads TGTGCCAGCAGCTCCTACCCAAGTAACAGTAATCAGCCCCAGCATTTT.

The rearrangement joins TRBV11-3 to TRBJ2-3, with 7 nucleotides matching TRBD1. V dropped 5 bases and J dropped 4; count of bases not matched to a gene: 3. This CDR3 has 13 residues. CDR1 SGHNT and CDR2 YENEEA come from the germline V gene. The CDR3 DNA reads TGTGCCAGCAGCCCGGGGACAGCAGATACGCAGTATTTT. Its translation is CASSPGTADTQYF.

CDR3 sequence reads: CASSLLQENTGELFF. The DNA of the CDR3 is TGCGCCAGCAGCTTGCTGCAGGAGAACACCGGGGAGCTGTTTTTT. The chain uses TRBV5-1 and TRBJ2-2, with D unresolved. Germline values: CDR1 SGHRS, CDR2 YFSETQ. Trimming took off 1 base at V and 1 base at J, with 8 bases between the two ends. CDR3 length: 15 amino acids.

The chain has TRBV29-1 and TRBJ1-3; perhaps TRBD1 as D (5 bases). The germline V and J ends were trimmed by 6 bases and 0 bases, with 12 bases remaining between them. This CDR3 is 14 amino acids long. Germline assignment: CDR1 SQVTM and CDR2 ANQGSEA. Written as DNA, the CDR3 is TGCAGCGTCCGACAGACTCTCTCTGGAAACACCATATATTTT. Translating it yields CSVRQTLSGNTIYF.

V is TRBV5-4 and J is TRBJ2-1; unclear D gene. Germline assignment: CDR1 SGHNT and CDR2 YYREEE (reference sequence). The CDR3 covers 14 residues. Trimming shortened V by 0 bases and J by 8 bases, and 12 bases separated the two germline ends. This CDR3 reads CASSLAVSVDEQFF. In nucleotides, the CDR3 is TGTGCCAGCAGCTTGGCGGTATCCGTAGATGAGCAGTTCTTC.

This clonotype has a count of ten or more. The chain recombines TRBV7-8 with TRBJ2-2, with D possibly TRBD1 on 5 matching bases. The V gene lost 2 bases and the J gene lost 0 bases, with 7 bases spanning the gap. Per germline, CDR1 SGHVS and CDR2 FQNEAQ. CDR3 length equals 15 residues. In nucleotides, the CDR3 is TGTGCCAGCAGCTTATCAGGGACGAACACCGGGGAGCTGTTTTTT. Its protein is CASSLSGTNTGELFF.

V and J are TRBV5-4 and TRBJ2-7, with 7 bases that match TRBD1. The CDR3 totals 16 residues. V was clipped by 0 bases and J by 5 bases; unmatched bases: 11. In germline, CDR1 is SGHNT, CDR2 YYREEE (reference sequence). The CDR3 here is CASSLGQGRSPDEQYF. CDR3 DNA sequence: TGTGCCAGCAGCTTGGGACAGGGCCGGAGTCCCGACGAGCAGTACTTC.

This clonotype appeared once. This chain joins TRBV20-1 and TRBJ1-1; D unclear. The CDR3 consists of 13 residues. CDR1 is DFQATT and CDR2 is SNEGSKA in the germline V gene (reference sequence). CDR3 loop: CRNYHFGDTEAFF. The CDR3 DNA is TGCAGAAACTATCATTTTGGGGACACTGAAGCTTTCTTT.

V gene TRBV6-2 or TRBV6-3 combines with J gene TRBJ2-7, with D perhaps matching TRBD1 (6 bases). V was trimmed by 0 bases and J by 5 bases, leaving 14 bases between them. The germline V gene encodes CDR1 MNHEY and CDR2 SVGEGT. This CDR3 spans 15 amino acids. The DNA for the CDR3 is TGTGCCAGCAGTTACTCGAGGGACATTGGAAACGAGCAGTACTTC. Encoded protein: CASSYSRDIGNEQYF.

The chain joins TRBV11-3 to TRBJ2-3, with D possibly matching TRBD2 (7 bases). CDR1 and CDR2 from the germline V gene are SGHNT and YENEEA. The V end lost 3 bases, the J end lost 2 bases, and 9 bases lay between the germline ends. The CDR3 has 14 residues. CDR3 in DNA: TGTGCCAGCAGCTTCGGGGGGCCCACAGATACGCAGTATTTT. Protein: CASSFGGPTDTQYF.

V gene TRBV7-3 combines with J gene TRBJ1-1; D unclear. This CDR3 has 13 amino acids. The germline V gene encodes CDR1 SGHTA and CDR2 FQGTGA. V lost 1 base and J lost 1, with 4 bases in between. In nucleotides, the CDR3 is TGTGCCAGCAGCTTAATAGAGAACACTGAAGCTTTCTTT. As protein: CASSLIENTEAFF.

J is TRBJ1-5 and V is TRBV5-6; TRBD1 matches 12 bases. With V trimmed by 5 bases and J by 2 bases, 8 bases remained unmatched. Germline CDR1 SGHDT, CDR2 YYEEEE. The CDR3 is 17 amino acids. For the CDR3, the DNA is TGTGCCAGCAGTCGGGGACAGGGGGCTTTTGGCAATCAGCCCCAGCATTTT. The encoded protein is CASSRGQGAFGNQPQHF.

This clonotype has just a few counts. The chain carries TRBV19 and TRBJ1-1, with D unresolved. Trimming shortened V by 3 bases and J by 4 bases, and 12 bases separated the two germline ends. Germline-derived CDR1 and CDR2 are LNHDA and SQIVND (reference sequence). The CDR3 is made up of 14 amino acids. The CDR3 bases are TGTGCCAGTAGTATCGGGAAGACGGCCACTGAAGCTTTCTTT. Encoded protein: CASSIGKTATEAFF.

In its sample, this clonotype was seen a few times. J is TRBJ2-7 and V is TRBV6-6, with 9 bases matching TRBD1. This CDR3 contains 17 residues. The junction had 10 bases not matched to a gene; V was cut back by 0 bases and J by 4 bases. The V gene's germline CDR1 is MNHNY and CDR2 SVGAGI (reference sequence). The CDR3 protein is CASSYSSFGTGTYEQYF. CDR3 bases: TGTGCCAGCAGTTACTCGAGTTTCGGGACAGGGACGTACGAGCAGTACTTC.

The chain combines TRBV6-6 with TRBJ2-7; TRBD2 is a possible D gene (5 bases). Germline V gives CDR1 MNHNY, CDR2 SVGAGI (reference sequence). Trimming left V 6 bases short and J 6 bases short, with 18 bases between. The CDR3 covers 14 residues. In DNA form, the CDR3 reads TGTGCCAGCAGCCCGACGGCTAGCAAGAGCGAGCAGTACTTC. Encoded protein: CASSPTASKSEQYF.

The chain carries TRBV14 and TRBJ2-2; D is unclear. The V and J ends lost 0 bases and 6 bases respectively, with 8 bases between them. CDR1 and CDR2 from the germline V gene are SGHDN and FVKESK. This CDR3 has 14 residues. The CDR3 DNA is TGTGCCAGCAGCCAAGATCGGAAGGCCGGGGAGCTGTTTTTT. This translates into CASSQDRKAGELFF.

This clonotype was counted many times. The J gene is TRBJ1-1, the V gene TRBV7-2, with a possible D match to TRBD1 (5 bases). Trimming removed 2 bases at V and 4 bases at J, with 14 bases between. Per the germline V gene, CDR1 is SGHTA and CDR2 is FQGNSA. This CDR3 has 15 residues. The CDR3 DNA follows: TGTGCCAGCAGCTTAACATCCGTTGGGGGCACTGAAGCTTTCTTT. Amino acids: CASSLTSVGGTEAFF.

The chain couples TRBV20-1 to TRBJ2-3; unclear D gene. CDR3 length: 11 amino acids. Germline values: CDR1 DFQATT, CDR2 SNEGSKA (reference sequence). Trimming left V 6 bases short and J 5 bases short, with 9 bases between. This CDR3 is CSASPGDTQYF. In DNA form, the CDR3 reads TGCAGTGCCTCACCGGGAGATACGCAGTATTTT.

The chain uses TRBV7-2 and TRBJ1-6; 7 bases map to TRBD1. CDR3 length: 18 residues. CDR1 SGHTA and CDR2 FQGNSA come from the germline V gene. Unmatched junction bases numbered 8, after V lost 0 bases and J lost 3 bases. CDR3 coding DNA: TGTGCCAGCAGCTTAGCTGCTGACAGGGTAGTCTATAATTCACCCCTCCACTTT. Protein product: CASSLAADRVVYNSPLHF. The whole variable domain, remainder taken from reference TRBV7-2 and TRBJ1-6, is GAGVSQSPSNKVTEKGKDVELRCDPISGHTALYWYRQSLGQGLEFLIYFQGNSAPDKSGLPSDRFSAERTGGSVSTLTIQRTQQEDSAVYLCASSLAADRVVYNSPLHFGNGTRLTVT.

V and J are TRBV29-1 and TRBJ2-7; no firm D call. In germline, CDR1 is SQVTM, CDR2 ANQGSEA. The V end was cut by 2 bases, the J end by 0 bases, with 5 bases between. The CDR3 has 12 amino acids. This chain's CDR3 is CSVEFSSYEQYF. The CDR3 DNA is TGCAGCGTTGAATTCAGCTCCTACGAGCAGTACTTC.

The chain carries TRBV2 and TRBJ2-3; D may correspond to TRBD1 or TRBD2 (5 bases each). Germline CDR1 SNHLY, CDR2 FYNNEI. V was cut by 1 base and J by 6 bases, with 14 bases left in between. There are 15 residues in the CDR3. CDR3 coding DNA: TGTGCCAGCAGTGAAGGAAGGGGACCCACGGATACGCAGTATTTT. Its translation: CASSEGRGPTDTQYF. Full variable domain (outside the CDR3, taken from reference TRBV2 and TRBJ2-3): EPEVTQTPSHQVTQMGQEVILRCVPISNHLYFYWYRQILGQKVEFLVSFYNNEISEKSEIFDDQFSVERPDGSNFTLKIRSTKLEDSAMYFCASSEGRGPTDTQYFGPGTRLTVL.

The genes are TRBV5-1 and TRBJ2-1; 8 nucleotides align to TRBD2. CDR3 size: 16 residues. The J segment lost 2 bases and the V segment lost 6 bases, leaving 10 bases of the junction unmatched. CDR1 and CDR2 (germline): SGHRS, YFSETQ. The CDR3 DNA sequence: TGCGCCAGCACCATTATTAGCGGGGACCCCTACAATGAGCAGTTCTTC. It translates to CASTIISGDPYNEQFF.

This clonotype has just a few counts. V usage is TRBV7-9 and J usage is TRBJ1-2, with TRBD1 matching 8 bases. Germline-derived CDR1 and CDR2 are SEHNR and FQNEAQ (reference sequence). The CDR3 sequence is 13 residues long. V lost 4 bases to trimming and J lost 8 bases; unmatched junction nucleotides: 6. DNA for the CDR3: TGTGCCAGCAGCTCAGGACAGGGACGCGGCTACACCTTC. Translation: CASSSGQGRGYTF.